One and the same sample provided the 29 T cell receptor beta chains below, sequenced in a study of blood T cell repertoires in COVID-19. This table comes from immunoSEQ multiplex PCR, and its TCRdb copy is limited to in-frame clones, with some not included. There are 190,000 or so clones in the sample; around 82% occur only once, and 2.9% lies in the top ten. Sample: peripheral blood. All receptors come from a man between 45 and 60 years old with active or convalescent COVID-19.

J is TRBJ2-5 and V is TRBV9; 10 bases match TRBD2. The CDR3 covers 17 residues. V shed 0 bases and J 1 base; nucleotides not matched to a gene: 6. CDR1 and CDR2 from the germline V gene are SGDLS and YYNGEE. Here the CDR3 DNA reads TGTGCCAGCAGCGTAGCTCAGCGGGGGGGCACCCAAGAGACCCAGTACTTC. Its translation is CASSVAQRGGTQETQYF.

A word on this clone: The same CDR3 arises from other DNA sequences in this sample as well. The chain recombines TRBV19 with TRBJ2-1; tentative D call: TRBD2 (6 bases). Germline loops: CDR1 LNHDA, CDR2 SQIVND (reference sequence). The CDR3 runs to 16 residues. With 5 bases removed from V and 0 bases from J, the gap between germline ends came to 14 bases. CDR3 region: CASSPRTGVSYNEQFF. In nucleotides, the CDR3 is TGTGCCAGTAGTCCCAGGACGGGGGTCTCCTACAATGAGCAGTTCTTC.

The table lists this clone with a few counts. The chain joins TRBV29-1 to TRBJ1-2; the match to TRBD1 covers 7 bases. Per germline, CDR1 SQVTM and CDR2 ANQGSEA. There are 14 residues in the CDR3. The V and J ends lost 2 bases and 6 bases, in that order; junction bases with no gene match: 9. The CDR3 here is CSVETPGGLNGYTF. In nucleotides, the CDR3 is TGCAGCGTTGAAACCCCAGGGGGTCTGAATGGCTACACCTTC.

The chain is built from TRBV7-6 and TRBJ2-3; a weak D match, TRBD2 (5 bases). The V gene's germline CDR1 is SGHVS and CDR2 FNYEAQ. The CDR3 is 16 amino acids. V was shortened by 2 bases and J by 2 bases, with 14 bases between the two germline ends. For the CDR3, the DNA is TGTGCCAGCAGCTTATCCGGGGTCCTGACCACAGATACGCAGTATTTT. Its translation is CASSLSGVLTTDTQYF.

In this sample, this clone turned up once. V usage is TRBV12-3 or TRBV12-4 and J usage is TRBJ1-2, with 10 bases matching TRBD1. The length of the CDR3 is 13 residues. V lost 4 bases to trimming and J lost 6 bases; unmatched junction nucleotides: 2. The CDR3 here is CASSYGTGDGYTF. The CDR3 DNA follows: TGTGCCAGCAGTTACGGGACAGGGGATGGCTACACCTTC.

The chain recombines TRBV4-1 with TRBJ2-7, with D tentatively TRBD2 (5 bases). The CDR3 totals 15 residues. CDR1 and CDR2 (germline): MGHRA, YSYEKL. Trimming left V 0 bases short and J 0 bases short, with 9 bases between. The CDR3 spells CASSQDGRVSYEQYF. The DNA of the CDR3 is TGCGCCAGCAGCCAAGATGGGCGGGTCTCCTACGAGCAGTACTTC.

The chain joins TRBV27 to TRBJ1-1, with TRBD1 matching over 11 bases. The CDR3 is made up of 13 amino acids. Germline CDR1 reads MNHEY; CDR2 reads SMNVEV (reference sequence). V was pared by 6 bases and J by 6 bases, with 3 bases of the junction left unmatched. The CDR3 nucleotides read TGTGCCAGCAGCGGACAGGGGGCTGCTGAAGCTTTCTTT. It codes for CASSGQGAAEAFF.

This chain's CDR3 is CASSELRYGYTF. DNA for the CDR3: TGTGCCAGCAGTGAGCTGCGCTATGGCTACACCTTC. This chain joins TRBV6-1 and TRBJ1-2; D is ambiguous. Germline loops: CDR1 MNHNS, CDR2 SASEGT. CDR3 length: 12 residues. V lost 3 bases, J lost 4 bases, and 6 bases lay in between.

This clone was detected ten times or more. This chain links TRBV6-2 or TRBV6-3 with TRBJ2-7, with TRBD2 matching 8 bases. CDR1 is MNHEY and CDR2 is SVGEGT in the germline V gene. The CDR3 contains 15 residues. The junction had 8 bases not matched to a gene; V was cut back by 6 bases and J by 1 base. Written as DNA, the CDR3 is TGTGCCAGCAGCAAACCTAGCGGGCGGTCCTACGAGCAGTACTTC. It yields the protein CASSKPSGRSYEQYF.

This clone turned up a few times. This chain joins TRBV19 and TRBJ2-6, with 11 bases matching TRBD2. CDR3 size: 17 residues. Per germline, CDR1 LNHDA and CDR2 SQIVND (reference sequence). The J segment lost 1 base and the V segment lost 5 bases, leaving 4 bases of the junction unmatched. DNA for the CDR3: TGTGCCAGTAGTTCCCGACTAGCGGGGTCTGGGGCCAACGTCCTGACTTTC. Its translation is CASSSRLAGSGANVLTF.

The V call is TRBV7-8, the J call TRBJ1-2; D is perhaps TRBD1 (5 bases). The germline gives CDR1 SGHVS, CDR2 FQNEAQ. Trimming took off 2 bases at V and 3 bases at J, with 19 bases between the two ends. This CDR3 is 17 amino acids long. CDR3 residues: CASSLILRSTGDYGYTF. Here the CDR3 DNA reads TGTGCCAGCAGCTTAATATTGAGGTCCACGGGGGACTATGGCTACACCTTC.

This sequence joins TRBV29-1 and TRBJ2-3; D is perhaps TRBD1 (6 bases). The germline V gene encodes CDR1 SQVTM and CDR2 ANQGSEA. The CDR3 covers 12 residues. Deletions cut 7 bases from V and 0 bases from J, with 8 bases between. CDR3 region: CSGGTSTDTQYF. The CDR3 DNA follows: TGCAGCGGGGGGACAAGCACAGATACGCAGTATTTT.

The chain couples TRBV19 to TRBJ1-5, with D perhaps matching TRBD1 (5 bases). The V and J ends lost 7 bases and 4 bases respectively, with 17 bases between them. This CDR3 region has 15 residues. Germline assignment: CDR1 LNHDA and CDR2 SQIVND (reference sequence). CDR3 protein: CASTQGVVANQPQHF. CDR3 nucleotides: TGTGCCAGTACTCAAGGGGTTGTAGCAAATCAGCCCCAGCATTTT.

The chain couples TRBV11-2 to TRBJ2-7; possibly TRBD2 for D (5 bases). V was shortened by 5 bases and J by 0 bases, with 14 bases between the two germline ends. Germline loops: CDR1 SGHAT, CDR2 FQNNGV. The CDR3 consists of 15 residues. CDR3 in amino acids: CASSLSVFSSYEQYF. The CDR3 nucleotides are TGTGCCAGCAGCCTTAGCGTATTCAGCTCCTACGAGCAGTACTTC.

The V and J genes are TRBV7-9 and TRBJ2-4; 8 nucleotides line up with TRBD2. This CDR3 contains 14 residues. V was pared by 2 bases and J by 8 bases, with 5 bases of the junction left unmatched. Germline V gene data show CDR1 as SEHNR and CDR2 as FQNEAQ (reference sequence). CDR3 in DNA: TGTGCCAGCAGCTTAAGATCAGCGGGGGACATTCAGTACTTC. This codes for CASSLRSAGDIQYF.

V usage is TRBV7-3 and J usage is TRBJ2-5, with 9 bases identical to TRBD2. Germline-derived CDR1 and CDR2 are SGHTA and FQGTGA. The CDR3 covers 15 residues. The ends lost 4 bases at V and 4 bases at J; junction bases unmatched: 7. The CDR3 bases are TGTGCCAGCAGCTCTAGCGGGAATACTAGAGAGACCCAGTACTTC. Encoded protein: CASSSSGNTRETQYF.

This rearrangement joins TRBV19 to TRBJ2-2, with 7 bases aligning to TRBD1. J was trimmed by 6 bases and V by 10 bases; bases with no gene match: 14. The germline CDR1 and CDR2 sequences are LNHDA and SQIVND (reference sequence). The CDR3 contains 15 residues. The CDR3 sequence: CATKDRANRAGELFF. The DNA for the CDR3 is TGTGCCACCAAAGACAGGGCGAATCGGGCCGGGGAGCTGTTTTTT.

CDR3 protein: CASSEGGVINEKLFF. The CDR3 coding sequence is TGTGCCAGCAGTGAAGGGGGGGTTATTAATGAAAAACTGTTTTTT. The gene calls are TRBV6-1 and TRBJ1-4; D is possibly TRBD1 (5 bases). The germline gives CDR1 MNHNS, CDR2 SASEGT. This CDR3 region has 15 residues. The germline V and J ends were trimmed by 1 base and 4 bases, with 10 bases remaining between them.

The rearrangement uses TRBV9 and TRBJ1-2; D may be TRBD1 (5 bases). V lost 2 bases, J lost 8 bases, and 19 bases lay in between. Looked up from germline, CDR1 is SGDLS and CDR2 is YYNGEE. The CDR3 consists of 15 residues. In nucleotides, the CDR3 is TGTGCCAGCAGCGTGACAGCTGAGGTGGTGCAAGGCTACACCTTC. Its protein is CASSVTAEVVQGYTF.

The rearrangement joins TRBV2 to TRBJ2-2; 9 bases line up with TRBD2. The trim removed 4 bases at V and 6 bases at J, leaving 6 bases unmatched. Germline V lookup: CDR1 SNHLY, CDR2 FYNNEI. The CDR3 is made up of 15 amino acids. Here the CDR3 reads CASSGIAGEAGELFF. CDR3 in DNA: TGTGCCAGCAGTGGGATAGCGGGGGAGGCCGGGGAGCTGTTTTTT. The complete variable domain, with remaining parts taken from reference TRBV2 and TRBJ2-2, reads EPEVTQTPSHQVTQMGQEVILRCVPISNHLYFYWYRQILGQKVEFLVSFYNNEISEKSEIFDDQFSVERPDGSNFTLKIRSTKLEDSAMYFCASSGIAGEAGELFFGEGSRLTVL.

This sequence joins TRBV19 and TRBJ2-5; D might be TRBD2 (6 bases). This CDR3 comprises 12 residues. Germline V lookup: CDR1 LNHDA, CDR2 SQIVND (reference sequence). The V end was cut by 5 bases, the J end by 7 bases, with 11 bases between. CDR3 sequence reads: CASSPVGGTQYF. The CDR3 DNA is TGTGCCAGTAGTCCCGTCGGGGGGACCCAGTACTTC.

The rearrangement links TRBV19 to TRBJ1-3; tentative D call: TRBD1 (5 bases). The CDR3 consists of 16 residues. V lost 4 bases, J lost 0 bases, and 13 bases lay in between. Germline V lookup: CDR1 LNHDA, CDR2 SQIVND (reference sequence). In DNA form, the CDR3 reads TGTGCCAGTAGTACCCGAGGACAAAGCTCTGGAAACACCATATATTTT. It translates to CASSTRGQSSGNTIYF.

The V call is TRBV11-2, the J call TRBJ1-3; D remains unclear. Germline V CDR1 and CDR2: SGHAT, FQNNGV. The CDR3 is made up of 14 amino acids. Deletions cut 5 bases from V and 0 bases from J, with 8 bases between. The CDR3 protein is CASSPGSSGNTIYF. The CDR3 DNA reads as TGTGCCAGCAGCCCGGGATCCTCTGGAAACACCATATATTTT.

V and J are TRBV18 and TRBJ2-5, with 7 nucleotides matching TRBD2. With 1 base clipped from V and 2 bases from J, the junction kept 4 bases outside the gene matches. Germline-derived CDR1 and CDR2 are KGHSH and LQKENI. This CDR3 has 15 amino acids. The CDR3 here is CASSPRGGIQETQYF. For the CDR3, the DNA is TGTGCCAGCTCACCACGGGGGGGGATACAAGAGACCCAGTACTTC.

The rearrangement joins TRBV5-5 to TRBJ2-7; D may be TRBD1 (5 bases). Germline loops: CDR1 SGHKS, CDR2 YYEKEE (reference sequence). Trimming removed 0 bases from V and 1 base from J, with 8 bases in between. The CDR3 is 14 residues long. Written as DNA, the CDR3 is TGTGCCAGCAGCTTGGGCCAGGGATCCTACGAGCAGTACTTC. Residues: CASSLGQGSYEQYF.

Many counts were recorded for this clone. The rearrangement links TRBV5-4 to TRBJ1-1; TRBD1 matches 7 bases. Germline values: CDR1 SGHNT, CDR2 YYREEE (reference sequence). This CDR3 spans 15 amino acids. V lost 5 bases and J lost 0; bases outside the gene matches: 7. CDR3 coding DNA: TGTGCCAGCAGTTCACAGGGGAGGATGAACACTGAAGCTTTCTTT. This sequence encodes CASSSQGRMNTEAFF.

The CDR3 here is CSVEVLVFEQFF. The CDR3 DNA is TGCAGCGTTGAGGTCCTAGTATTCGAGCAGTTCTTC. This chain joins TRBV29-1 and TRBJ2-1; no firm D call. CDR1 is SQVTM and CDR2 is ANQGSEA in the germline V gene. The CDR3 has 12 amino acids. Trimming cost V 3 bases and J 10 bases, with 13 bases left between them.

The chain recombines TRBV27 with TRBJ2-5; D unclear. The CDR3 spans 14 residues. CDR1 and CDR2 from the germline V gene are MNHEY and SMNVEV (reference sequence). Trimming shortened V by 2 bases and J by 3 bases, and 10 bases separated the two germline ends. The DNA for the CDR3 is TGTGCCAGCAGTTTAGATTCAGGAAAAGAGACCCAGTACTTC. It specifies CASSLDSGKETQYF.

The chain couples TRBV7-9 to TRBJ1-3; weak D call: TRBD1 (6 bases). V was pared by 4 bases and J by 4 bases, with 11 bases between. The CDR3 is made up of 14 amino acids. Germline V lookup: CDR1 SEHNR, CDR2 FQNEAQ (reference sequence). CDR3 amino acids: CASSSRDRGNTIYF. CDR3 coding DNA: TGTGCCAGCAGCTCCCGCGACAGGGGAAACACCATATATTTT.